This T cell receptor (beta chain) derives from a study of blood T cell repertoires in COVID-19. On the study more broadly: COVID-19 samples collected from the United States, Italy and Spain covered acute and convalescent phases. Sample material is recorded as cDNA or gDNA derived from T cells, B-cell-depleted T cells, or PBMCs.

Produced via immunoSEQ multiplex PCR; TCRdb's table is partial and in-frame only. The sample lists hundreds of thousands of clones, under 90% occurring once. Participants' reported clinical history set cohort assignment. Exposed participants came across a COVID-19 case within 2 weeks before study entry. This sequence originates from a middle-aged woman who had been exposed to COVID-19. Source material: PBMCs or T cells enriched from blood (not recorded which).

The CDR3 region is CASSLLGGTGNTIYF. The CDR3 DNA sequence: TGTGCCAGCAGCTTATTAGGGGGTACTGGAAACACCATATATTTT. V is TRBV7-3 and J is TRBJ1-3; D might be TRBD1 (6 bases). This CDR3 contains 15 residues. The V end was cut by 2 bases, the J end by 2 bases, with 10 bases between. CDR1 is SGHTA and CDR2 is FQGTGA in the germline V gene. Complete variable domain (other parts from reference TRBV7-3 and TRBJ1-3): GAGVSQTPSNKVTEKGKYVELRCDPISGHTALYWYRQSLGQGPEFLIYFQGTGAADDSGLPNDRFFAVRPEGSVSTLKIQRTERGDSAVYLCASSLLGGTGNTIYFGEGSWLTVV.